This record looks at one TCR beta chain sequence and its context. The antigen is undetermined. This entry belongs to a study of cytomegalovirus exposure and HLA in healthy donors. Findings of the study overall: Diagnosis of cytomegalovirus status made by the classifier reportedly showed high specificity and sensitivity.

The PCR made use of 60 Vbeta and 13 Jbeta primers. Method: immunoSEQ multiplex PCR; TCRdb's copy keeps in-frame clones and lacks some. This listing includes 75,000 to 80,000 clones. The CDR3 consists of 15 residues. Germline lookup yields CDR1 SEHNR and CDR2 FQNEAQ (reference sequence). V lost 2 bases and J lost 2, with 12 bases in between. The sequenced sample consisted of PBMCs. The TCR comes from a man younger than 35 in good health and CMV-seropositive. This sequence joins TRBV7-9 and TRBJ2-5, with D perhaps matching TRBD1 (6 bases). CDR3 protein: CASSLNGQPQETQYF. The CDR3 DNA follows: TGTGCCAGCAGCTTAAATGGACAGCCACAAGAGACCCAGTACTTC.